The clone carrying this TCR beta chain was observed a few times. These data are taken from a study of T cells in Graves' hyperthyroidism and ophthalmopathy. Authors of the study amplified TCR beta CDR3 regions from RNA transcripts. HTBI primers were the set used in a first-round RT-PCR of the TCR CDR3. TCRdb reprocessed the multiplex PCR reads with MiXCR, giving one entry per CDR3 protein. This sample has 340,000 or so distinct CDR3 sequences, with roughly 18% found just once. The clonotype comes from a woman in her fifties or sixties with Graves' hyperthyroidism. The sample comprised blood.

The CDR3 coding sequence is TGTGCCAGCAGCCGGGTTGGTGGGCCCCAGCATTTT. Amino acids: CASSRVGGPQHF. The V call is TRBV3-1, the J call TRBJ1-5; D remains ambiguous. The CDR3 length is 12 residues. V shed 4 bases and J shed 9 bases, with 10 bases lying between them. Germline loops: CDR1 LGHDT, CDR2 YNNKEL (reference sequence).